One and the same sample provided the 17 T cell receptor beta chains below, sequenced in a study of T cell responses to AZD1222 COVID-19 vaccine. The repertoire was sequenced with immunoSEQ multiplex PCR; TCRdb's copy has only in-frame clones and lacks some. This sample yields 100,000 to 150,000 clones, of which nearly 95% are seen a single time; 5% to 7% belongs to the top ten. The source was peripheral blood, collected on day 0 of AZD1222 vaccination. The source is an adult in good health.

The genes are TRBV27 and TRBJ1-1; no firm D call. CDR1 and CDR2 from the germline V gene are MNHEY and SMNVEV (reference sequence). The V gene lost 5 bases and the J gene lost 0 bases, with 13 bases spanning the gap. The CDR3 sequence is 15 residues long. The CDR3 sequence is CASSPGPNMNTEAFF. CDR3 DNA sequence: TGTGCCAGCAGTCCCGGGCCAAACATGAACACTGAAGCTTTCTTT.

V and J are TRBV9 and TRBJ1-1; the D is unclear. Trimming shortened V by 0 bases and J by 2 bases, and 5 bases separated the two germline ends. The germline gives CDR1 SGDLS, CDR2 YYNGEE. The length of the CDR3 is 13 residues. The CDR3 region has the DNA TGTGCCAGCAGCGTAGGTGCCAACACTGAAGCTTTCTTT. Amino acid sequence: CASSVGANTEAFF.

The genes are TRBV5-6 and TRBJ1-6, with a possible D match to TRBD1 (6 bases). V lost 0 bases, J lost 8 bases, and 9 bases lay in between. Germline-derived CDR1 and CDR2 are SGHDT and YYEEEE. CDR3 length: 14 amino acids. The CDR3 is CASSLGTVDSPLHF. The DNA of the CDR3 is TGTGCCAGCAGCTTGGGGACAGTTGATTCACCCCTCCACTTT.

The CDR3 here is CAIRAPDQPQHF. CDR3 DNA: TGTGCCATCAGGGCCCCTGATCAGCCCCAGCATTTT. The rearrangement joins TRBV10-3 to TRBJ1-5; no clear D. From germline, CDR1 is ENHRY and CDR2 SYGVKD. The V gene lost 6 bases and the J gene lost 5 bases, with 8 bases spanning the gap. The CDR3 spans 12 residues.

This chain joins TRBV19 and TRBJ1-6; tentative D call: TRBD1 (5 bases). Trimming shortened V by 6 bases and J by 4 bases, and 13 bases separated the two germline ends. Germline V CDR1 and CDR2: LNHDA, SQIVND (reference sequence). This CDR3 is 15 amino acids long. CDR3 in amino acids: CASSSGPLYNSPLHF. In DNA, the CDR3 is TGTGCCAGTAGCTCGGGACCGCTTTATAATTCACCCCTCCACTTT.

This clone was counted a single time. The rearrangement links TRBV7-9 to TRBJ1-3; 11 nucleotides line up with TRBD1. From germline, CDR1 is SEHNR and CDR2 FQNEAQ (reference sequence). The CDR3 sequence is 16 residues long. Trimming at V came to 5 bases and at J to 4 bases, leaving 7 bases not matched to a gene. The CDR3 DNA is TGTGCCAGCAGCCACCGGGACAGGGGGAGAGGAAACACCATATATTTT. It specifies CASSHRDRGRGNTIYF.

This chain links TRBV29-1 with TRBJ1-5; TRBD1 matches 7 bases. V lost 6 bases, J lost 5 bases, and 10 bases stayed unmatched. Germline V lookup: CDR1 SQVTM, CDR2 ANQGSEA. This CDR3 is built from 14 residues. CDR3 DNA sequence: TGCAGCGTACGACAGGGACTTTCGGATCAGCCCCAGCATTTT. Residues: CSVRQGLSDQPQHF.

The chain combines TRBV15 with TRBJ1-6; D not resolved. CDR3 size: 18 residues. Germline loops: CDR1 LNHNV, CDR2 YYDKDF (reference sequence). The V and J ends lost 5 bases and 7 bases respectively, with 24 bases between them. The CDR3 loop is CATSDPFGGKPSNSPLHF. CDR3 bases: TGTGCCACCAGCGATCCCTTCGGAGGGAAGCCATCAAATTCACCCCTCCACTTT.

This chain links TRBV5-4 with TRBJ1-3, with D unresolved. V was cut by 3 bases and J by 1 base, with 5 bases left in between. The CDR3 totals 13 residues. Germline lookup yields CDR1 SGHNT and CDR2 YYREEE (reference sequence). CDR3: CASSWVSGNTIYF. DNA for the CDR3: TGTGCCAGCAGCTGGGTGTCTGGAAACACCATATATTTT.

The CDR3 is CASSTGTVIGNTIYF. CDR3 DNA sequence: TGTGCCAGCTCAACCGGGACGGTGATTGGAAACACCATATATTTT. V gene TRBV18 combines with J gene TRBJ1-3, with D perhaps TRBD1 (5 bases). Trimming took off 5 bases at V and 3 bases at J, with 14 bases between the two ends. The CDR3 spans 15 residues. Germline assignment: CDR1 KGHSH and CDR2 LQKENI. Drawing the rest from reference TRBV18 and TRBJ1-3, the complete variable domain is NAGVMQNPRHLVRRRGQEARLRCSPMKGHSHVYWYRQLPEEGLKFMVYLQKENIIDESGMPKERFSAEFPKEGPSILRIQQVVRGDSAAYFCASSTGTVIGNTIYFGEGSWLTVV.

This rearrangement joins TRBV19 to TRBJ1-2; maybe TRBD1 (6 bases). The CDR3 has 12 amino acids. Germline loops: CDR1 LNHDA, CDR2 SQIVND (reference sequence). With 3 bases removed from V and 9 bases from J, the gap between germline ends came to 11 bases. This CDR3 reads CASSMARDSYTF. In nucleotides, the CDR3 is TGTGCCAGTAGTATGGCCAGGGACAGCTACACCTTC.

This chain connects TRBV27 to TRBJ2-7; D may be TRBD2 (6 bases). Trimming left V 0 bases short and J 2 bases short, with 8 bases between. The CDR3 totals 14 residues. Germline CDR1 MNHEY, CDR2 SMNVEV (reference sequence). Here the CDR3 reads CASSLSRGTYEQYF. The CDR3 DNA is TGTGCCAGCAGTTTATCCCGGGGGACCTACGAGCAGTACTTC.

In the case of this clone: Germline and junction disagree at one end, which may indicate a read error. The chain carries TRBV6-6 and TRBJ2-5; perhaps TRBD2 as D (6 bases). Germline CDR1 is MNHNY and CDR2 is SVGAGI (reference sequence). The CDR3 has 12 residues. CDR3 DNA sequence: TGTGCCAGCAGTTACTCGGGAGTGTGGAGGGACTTC. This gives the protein CASSYSGVWRDF.

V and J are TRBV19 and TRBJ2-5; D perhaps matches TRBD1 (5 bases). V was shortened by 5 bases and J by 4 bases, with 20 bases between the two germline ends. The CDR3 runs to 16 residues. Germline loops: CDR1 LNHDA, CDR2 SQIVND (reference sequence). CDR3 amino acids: CASSPTESFRGETQYF. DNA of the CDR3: TGTGCCAGTAGTCCGACAGAGAGCTTTCGCGGAGAGACCCAGTACTTC. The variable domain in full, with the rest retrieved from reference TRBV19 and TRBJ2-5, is DGGITQSPKYLFRKEGQNVTLSCEQNLNHDAMYWYRQDPGQGLRLIYYSQIVNDFQKGDIAEGYSVSREKKESFPLTVTSAQKNPTAFYLCASSPTESFRGETQYFGPGTRLLVL.

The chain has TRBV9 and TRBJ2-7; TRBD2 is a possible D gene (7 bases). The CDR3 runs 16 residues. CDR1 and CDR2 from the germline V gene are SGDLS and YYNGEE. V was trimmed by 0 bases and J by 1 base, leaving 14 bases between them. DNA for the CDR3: TGTGCCAGCAGCGTAGAGGGCGGGGGCCCGTCCTACGAGCAGTACTTC. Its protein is CASSVEGGGPSYEQYF.

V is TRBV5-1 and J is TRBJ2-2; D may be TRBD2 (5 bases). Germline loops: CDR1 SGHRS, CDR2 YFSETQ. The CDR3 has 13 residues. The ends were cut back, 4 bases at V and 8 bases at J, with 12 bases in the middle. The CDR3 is CASSVGLMGELFF. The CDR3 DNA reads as TGCGCCAGCAGCGTCGGACTCATGGGGGAGCTGTTTTTT.

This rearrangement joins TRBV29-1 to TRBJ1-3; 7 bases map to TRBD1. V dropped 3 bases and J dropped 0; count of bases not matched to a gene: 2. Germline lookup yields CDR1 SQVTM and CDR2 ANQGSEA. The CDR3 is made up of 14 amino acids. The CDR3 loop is CSVEGDSSGNTIYF. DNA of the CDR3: TGCAGCGTTGAGGGGGACAGCTCTGGAAACACCATATATTTT. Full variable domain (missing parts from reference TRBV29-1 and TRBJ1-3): SAVISQKPSRDICQRGTSLTIQCQVDSQVTMMFWYRQQPGQSLTLIATANQGSEATYESGFVIDKFPISRPNLTFSTLTVSNMSPEDSSIYLCSVEGDSSGNTIYFGEGSWLTVV.